These T cell receptor beta chains were read from a single sample in a study of T cell responses to AZD1222 COVID-19 vaccine. TCRdb's table, derived via immunoSEQ multiplex PCR, lists solely in-frame clones and lacks some. The data hold tens of thousands of clones, with 75% to 90% observed a single time. This sample comprised peripheral blood, obtained on day 0 of AZD1222 vaccination. Source of these receptors: an adult in good health. CDR3s include the opening cysteine and the closing phenylalanine or tryptophan. D genes are given only for firm matches. Clone size is stated in some rows and not others, as once, few, many or a class when expanded.

clone_size d_call j_call v_call cdr3_nt cdr3_aa
- - TRBJ1-2 TRBV4-1 TGCGCCAGCACCCCTGGGGGAGGGGGAAAGAGGGGGTATGGCTACACCTTC CASTPGGGGKRGYGYTF
- TRBD1 TRBJ1-1 TRBV9 TGTGCCAGCAGCGAGGGGAGTGGACAGGGGGCCTTAGGGAACACTGAAGCTTTCTTT CASSEGSGQGALGNTEAFF
- - TRBJ1-1 TRBV19 TGTGCCACTACCGGACTCCCTGGGGTGATGGTTGAAGCTTTCTTT CATTGLPGVMVEAFF
once - TRBJ1-1 TRBV7-7 TGTGCCAGCAGCCCCAGGGAGGGCACTGAAGCTTTCTTT CASSPREGTEAFF
- - TRBJ1-5 TRBV19 TGTGCCAGTAGTGGAGGGCGGGGAACAAGCAATCAGCCCCAGCATTTT CASSGGRGTSNQPQHF
- - TRBJ1-5 TRBV19 TGTGCCAGTAGTATAGGGGGGAATGGGCAGCCCCAGCATTTT CASSIGGNGQPQHF
- - TRBJ1-5 TRBV5-1 TGCGCCAGCAGCTTGGATAGCAATCAGCCCCAGCATTTT CASSLDSNQPQHF
- - TRBJ2-5 TRBV12-3/TRBV12-4 TGTGCCAGCAGTTTGCGGGGCCAAGAGACCCAGTACTTC CASSLRGQETQYF
- TRBD1 TRBJ1-4 TRBV6-2/TRBV6-3 TGTGCCAGCAGTTCCAGACAGGGAAATGAAAAACTGTTTTTT CASSSRQGNEKLFF
- - TRBJ2-7 TRBV5-1 TGCGCCAGCAGCTCCAGGGTCGACACTGCCGGCTACGAGCAGTACTTC CASSSRVDTAGYEQYF
- - TRBJ1-1 TRBV4-3 TGCGCCAGCAGCCAAGATCGAGCGGGTAACACTGAAGCTTTCTTT CASSQDRAGNTEAFF
- - TRBJ1-1 TRBV28 TGTGCCAGCAGCGATCAGCGGACTGAAGCTTTCTTT CASSDQRTEAFF
- - TRBJ1-1 TRBV4-1 TGCGCCAGCAGCCAAGAAGACGGAGTGAACACTGAAGCTTTCTTT CASSQEDGVNTEAFF
- TRBD2 TRBJ2-5 TRBV29-1 TGCAGCGTTGAGCTTAGCGGGGGACGAGAGGCCCAGTACTTC CSVELSGGREAQYF
- - TRBJ2-7 TRBV10-3 TGTGCCATCAGTGATGGGGGGTTTGTCTCCTACGAGCAGTACTTC CAISDGGFVSYEQYF